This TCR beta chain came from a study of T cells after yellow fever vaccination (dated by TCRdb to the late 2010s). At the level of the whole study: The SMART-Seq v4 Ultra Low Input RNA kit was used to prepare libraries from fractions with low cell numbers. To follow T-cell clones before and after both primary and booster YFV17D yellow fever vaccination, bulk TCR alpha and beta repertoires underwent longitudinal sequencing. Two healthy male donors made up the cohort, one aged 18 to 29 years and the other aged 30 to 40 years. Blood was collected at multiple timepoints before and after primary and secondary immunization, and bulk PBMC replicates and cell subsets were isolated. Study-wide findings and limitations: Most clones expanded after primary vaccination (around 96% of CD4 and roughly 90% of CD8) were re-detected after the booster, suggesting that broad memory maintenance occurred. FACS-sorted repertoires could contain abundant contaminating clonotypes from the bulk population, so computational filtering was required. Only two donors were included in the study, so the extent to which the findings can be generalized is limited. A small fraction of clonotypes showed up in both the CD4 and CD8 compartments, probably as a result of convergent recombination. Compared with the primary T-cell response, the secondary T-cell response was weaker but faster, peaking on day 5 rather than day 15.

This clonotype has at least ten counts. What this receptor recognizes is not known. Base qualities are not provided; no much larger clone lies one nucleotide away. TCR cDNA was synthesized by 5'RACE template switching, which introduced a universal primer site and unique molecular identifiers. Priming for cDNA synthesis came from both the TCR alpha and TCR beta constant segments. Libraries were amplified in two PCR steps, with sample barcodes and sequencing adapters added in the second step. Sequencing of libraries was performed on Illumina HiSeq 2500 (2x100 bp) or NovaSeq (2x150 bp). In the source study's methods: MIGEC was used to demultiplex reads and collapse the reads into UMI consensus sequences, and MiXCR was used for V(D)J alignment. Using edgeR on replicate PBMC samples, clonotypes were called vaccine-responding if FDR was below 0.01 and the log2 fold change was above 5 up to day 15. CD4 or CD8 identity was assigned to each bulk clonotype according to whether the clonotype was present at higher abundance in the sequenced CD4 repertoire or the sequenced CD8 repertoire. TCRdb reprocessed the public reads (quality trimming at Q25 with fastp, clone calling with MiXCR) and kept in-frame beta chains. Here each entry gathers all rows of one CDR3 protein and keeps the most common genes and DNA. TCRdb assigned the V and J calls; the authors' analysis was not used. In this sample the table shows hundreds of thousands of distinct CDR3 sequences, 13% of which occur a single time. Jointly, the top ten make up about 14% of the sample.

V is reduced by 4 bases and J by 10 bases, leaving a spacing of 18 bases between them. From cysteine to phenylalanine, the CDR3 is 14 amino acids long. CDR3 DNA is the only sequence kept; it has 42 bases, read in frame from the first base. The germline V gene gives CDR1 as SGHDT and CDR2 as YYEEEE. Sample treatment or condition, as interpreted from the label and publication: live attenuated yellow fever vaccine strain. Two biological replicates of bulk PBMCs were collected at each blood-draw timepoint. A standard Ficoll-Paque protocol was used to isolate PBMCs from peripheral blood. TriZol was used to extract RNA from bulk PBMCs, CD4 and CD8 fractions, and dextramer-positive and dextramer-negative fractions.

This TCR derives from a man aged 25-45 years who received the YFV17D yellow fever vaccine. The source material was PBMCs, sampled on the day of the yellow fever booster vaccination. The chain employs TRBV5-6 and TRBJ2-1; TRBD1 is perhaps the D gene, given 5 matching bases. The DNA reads TGTGCCAGCAGCCCGGCCGGCCTAGGGGTCGAGCAGTTCTTC. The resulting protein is CASSPAGLGVEQFF.